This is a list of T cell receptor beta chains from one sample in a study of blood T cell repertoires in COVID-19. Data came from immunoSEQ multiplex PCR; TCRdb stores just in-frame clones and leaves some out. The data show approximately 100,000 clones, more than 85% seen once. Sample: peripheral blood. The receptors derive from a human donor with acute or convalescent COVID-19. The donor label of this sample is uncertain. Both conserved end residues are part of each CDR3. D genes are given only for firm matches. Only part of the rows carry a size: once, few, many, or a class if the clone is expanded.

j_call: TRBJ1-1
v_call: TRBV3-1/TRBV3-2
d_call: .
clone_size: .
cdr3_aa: CASSQVEAEAFF
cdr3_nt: TGTGCCAGCAGCCAAGTTGAGGCGGAAGCTTTCTTT

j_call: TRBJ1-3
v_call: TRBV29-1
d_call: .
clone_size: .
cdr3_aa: CSVLGGNGNTIYF
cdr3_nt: TGCAGCGTGCTCGGGGGAAATGGAAACACCATATATTTT

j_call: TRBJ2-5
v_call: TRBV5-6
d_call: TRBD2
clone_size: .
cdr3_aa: CASSLSGGQPKEETQYF
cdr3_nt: TGTGCCAGCAGCTTGAGCGGGGGGCAGCCAAAAGAAGAGACCCAGTACTTC

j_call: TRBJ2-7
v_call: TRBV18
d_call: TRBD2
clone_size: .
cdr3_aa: CASSPGGTVTSYEQYF
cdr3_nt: TGTGCCAGCTCACCCGGGGGGACCGTCACTTCCTACGAGCAGTACTTC

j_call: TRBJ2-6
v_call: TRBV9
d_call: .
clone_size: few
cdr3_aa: CASSVGTAAPQVSGANVLTF
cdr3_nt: TGTGCCAGCAGCGTAGGGACAGCGGCGCCCCAAGTCTCTGGGGCCAACGTCCTGACTTTC

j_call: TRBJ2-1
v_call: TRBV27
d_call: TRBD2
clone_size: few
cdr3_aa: CASSFVLADNNEQFF
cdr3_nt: TGTGCCAGCAGTTTTGTACTAGCGGACAACAATGAGCAGTTCTTC

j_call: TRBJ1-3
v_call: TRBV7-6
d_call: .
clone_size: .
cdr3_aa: CASSSQGPGNTIYF
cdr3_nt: TGTGCCAGCAGCTCACAGGGCCCGGGAAACACCATATATTTT

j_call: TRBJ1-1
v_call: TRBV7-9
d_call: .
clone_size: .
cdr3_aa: CASSLWEVTEAFF
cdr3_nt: TGTGCCAGCAGCTTATGGGAGGTCACTGAAGCTTTCTTT

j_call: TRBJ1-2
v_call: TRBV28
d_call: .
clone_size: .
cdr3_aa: CASSLFVQGGGYTF
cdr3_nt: TGTGCCAGCAGTTTATTCGTGCAGGGTGGGGGCTACACCTTC

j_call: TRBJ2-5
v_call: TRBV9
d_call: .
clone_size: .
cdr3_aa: CASSVGLQETQYF
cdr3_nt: TGTGCCAGCAGCGTAGGTCTCCAAGAGACCCAGTACTTC

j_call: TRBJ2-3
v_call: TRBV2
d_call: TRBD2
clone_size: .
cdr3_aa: CASMAGDTDTQYF
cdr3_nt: TGTGCCAGCATGGCGGGGGACACAGATACGCAGTATTTT

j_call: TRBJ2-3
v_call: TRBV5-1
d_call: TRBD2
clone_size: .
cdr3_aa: CASSSLAGSSTDTQYF
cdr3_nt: TGCGCCAGCAGCTCCCTAGCGGGGAGCTCCACAGATACGCAGTATTTT

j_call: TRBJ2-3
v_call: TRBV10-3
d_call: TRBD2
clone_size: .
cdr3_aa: CAISALAGASTDTQYF
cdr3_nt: TGTGCCATCAGTGCTTTAGCGGGGGCTAGCACAGATACGCAGTATTTT

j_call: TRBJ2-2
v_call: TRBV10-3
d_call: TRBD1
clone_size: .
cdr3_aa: CAISEQTGDTGELFF
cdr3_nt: TGTGCCATCAGTGAGCAGACAGGGGACACCGGGGAGCTGTTTTTT

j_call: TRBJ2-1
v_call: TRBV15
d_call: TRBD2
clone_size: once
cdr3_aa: CATSRDGGGSYNEQFF
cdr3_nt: TGTGCCACCAGCAGAGATGGGGGGGGATCCTACAATGAGCAGTTCTTC

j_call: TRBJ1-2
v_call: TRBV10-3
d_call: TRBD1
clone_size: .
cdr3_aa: CAISDLAGGEDGYTF
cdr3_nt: TGTGCCATCAGTGATTTGGCAGGGGGCGAGGATGGCTACACCTTC

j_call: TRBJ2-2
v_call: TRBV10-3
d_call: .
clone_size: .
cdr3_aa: CAISQDTGELFF
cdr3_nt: TGTGCCATCAGTCAGGACACCGGGGAGCTGTTTTTT

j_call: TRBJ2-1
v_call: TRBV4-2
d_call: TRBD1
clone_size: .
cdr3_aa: CASSQETGGLYNEQFF
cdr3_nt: TGTGCCAGCAGCCAAGAAACAGGGGGACTGTACAATGAGCAGTTCTTC

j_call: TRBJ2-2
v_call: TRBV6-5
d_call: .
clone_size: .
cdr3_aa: CASSPTGHLTGELFF
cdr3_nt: TGTGCCAGCAGCCCGACGGGACATCTCACCGGGGAGCTGTTTTTT

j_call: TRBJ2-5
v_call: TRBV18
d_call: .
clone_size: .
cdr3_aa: CASSPNREETQYF
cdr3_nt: TGTGCCAGCTCACCTAACAGGGAGGAGACCCAGTACTTC

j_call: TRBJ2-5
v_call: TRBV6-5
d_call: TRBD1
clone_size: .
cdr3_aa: CASRLDRGETQYF
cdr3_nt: TGTGCCAGCAGATTAGACAGGGGAGAGACCCAGTACTTC

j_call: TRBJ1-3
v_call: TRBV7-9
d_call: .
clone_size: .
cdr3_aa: CASSPPGSGNTIYF
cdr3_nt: TGTGCCAGCAGCCCCCCGGGATCTGGAAACACCATATATTTT

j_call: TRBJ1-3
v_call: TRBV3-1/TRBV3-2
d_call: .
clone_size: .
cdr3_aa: CASSQAPGGNTIYF
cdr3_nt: TGTGCCAGCAGCCAAGCCCCGGGAGGAAACACCATATATTTT

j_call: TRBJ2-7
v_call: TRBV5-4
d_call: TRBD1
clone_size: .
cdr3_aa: CASSPFGQAVHEQYF
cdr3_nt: TGTGCCAGCAGCCCCTTCGGACAGGCGGTCCACGAGCAGTACTTC

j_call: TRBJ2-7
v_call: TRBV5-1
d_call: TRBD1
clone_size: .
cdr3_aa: CASSSSSGTASEQYF
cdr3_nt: TGCGCCAGCAGCTCAAGCTCCGGGACAGCGAGCGAGCAGTACTTC

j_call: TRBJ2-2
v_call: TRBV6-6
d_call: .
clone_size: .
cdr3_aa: CASTRTGTTTGELFF
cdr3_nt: TGTGCCAGCACTCGAACAGGGACGACAACCGGGGAGCTGTTTTTT

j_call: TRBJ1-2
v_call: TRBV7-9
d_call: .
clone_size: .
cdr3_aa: CASSPQGNYGYTF
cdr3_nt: TGTGCCAGCAGCCCCCAGGGTAACTATGGCTACACCTTC

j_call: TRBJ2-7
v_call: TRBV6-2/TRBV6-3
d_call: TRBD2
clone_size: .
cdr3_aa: CASSYRTVAGVHYEQYF
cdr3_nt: TGTGCCAGCAGTTACCGAACCGTAGCGGGAGTCCACTACGAGCAGTACTTC

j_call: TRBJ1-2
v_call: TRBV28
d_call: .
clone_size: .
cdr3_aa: CASSLEQWNYGYTF
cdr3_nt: TGTGCCAGCAGTTTGGAACAGTGGAACTATGGCTACACCTTC

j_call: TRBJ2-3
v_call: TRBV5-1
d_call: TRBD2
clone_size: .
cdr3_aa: CASSLGGGFSADTQYF
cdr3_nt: TGCGCCAGCAGCTTGGGCGGGGGGTTTAGCGCAGATACGCAGTATTTT

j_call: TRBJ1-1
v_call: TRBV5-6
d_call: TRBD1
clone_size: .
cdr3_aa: CASSLRIRQGRTEAFF
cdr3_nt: TGTGCCAGCAGCTTGAGGATTAGACAGGGGCGGACTGAAGCTTTCTTT

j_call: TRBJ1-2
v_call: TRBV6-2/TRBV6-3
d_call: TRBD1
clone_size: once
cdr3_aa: CASSYGQGITYGYTF
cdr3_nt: TGTGCCAGCAGTTATGGACAGGGGATTACCTATGGCTACACCTTC

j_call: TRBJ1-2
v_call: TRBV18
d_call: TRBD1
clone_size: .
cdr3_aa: CASSSDRGRFENTF
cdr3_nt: TGTGCCAGCTCCTCGGACAGGGGGCGATTCGAGAACACCTTC

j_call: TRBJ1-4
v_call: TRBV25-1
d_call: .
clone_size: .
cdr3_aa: CASEKGGAGEKLFF
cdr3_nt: TGTGCCAGCGAAAAAGGGGGGGCGGGAGAAAAACTGTTTTTT

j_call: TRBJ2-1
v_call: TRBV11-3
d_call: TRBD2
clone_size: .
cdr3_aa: CASSPSGASYNEQFF
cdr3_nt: TGTGCCAGCAGCCCAAGCGGGGCGTCCTACAATGAGCAGTTCTTC

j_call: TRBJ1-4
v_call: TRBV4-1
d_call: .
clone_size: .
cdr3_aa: CASSQVGRAGGEKLFF
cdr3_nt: TGCGCCAGCAGCCAAGTGGGAAGGGCGGGAGGCGAAAAACTGTTTTTT

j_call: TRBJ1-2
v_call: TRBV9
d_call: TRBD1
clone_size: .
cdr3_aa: CASSVEFTGTGGRGYTF
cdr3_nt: TGTGCCAGCAGCGTAGAATTTACTGGGACAGGGGGCCGTGGCTACACCTTC

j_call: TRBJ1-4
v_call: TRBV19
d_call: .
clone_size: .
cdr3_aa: CASSIPGRMNEKLFF
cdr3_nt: TGTGCCAGTAGTATTCCGGGGAGGATGAATGAAAAACTGTTTTTT

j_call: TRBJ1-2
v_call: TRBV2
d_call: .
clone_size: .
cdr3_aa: CASSPRYGYTF
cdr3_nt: TGTGCCAGCAGTCCGCGCTATGGCTACACCTTC

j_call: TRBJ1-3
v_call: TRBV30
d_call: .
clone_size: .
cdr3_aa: CAWSGQIGGNTIYF
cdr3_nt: TGTGCCTGGAGCGGACAGATTGGTGGAAACACCATATATTTT

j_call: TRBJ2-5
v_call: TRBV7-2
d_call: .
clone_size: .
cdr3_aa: CASSQGHPETQYF
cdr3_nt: TGTGCCAGCAGCCAGGGACATCCCGAGACCCAGTACTTC

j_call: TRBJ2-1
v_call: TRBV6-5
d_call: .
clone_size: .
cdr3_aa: CASRGLDNEQFF
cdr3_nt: TGTGCCAGCAGGGGCCTTGATAATGAGCAGTTCTTC